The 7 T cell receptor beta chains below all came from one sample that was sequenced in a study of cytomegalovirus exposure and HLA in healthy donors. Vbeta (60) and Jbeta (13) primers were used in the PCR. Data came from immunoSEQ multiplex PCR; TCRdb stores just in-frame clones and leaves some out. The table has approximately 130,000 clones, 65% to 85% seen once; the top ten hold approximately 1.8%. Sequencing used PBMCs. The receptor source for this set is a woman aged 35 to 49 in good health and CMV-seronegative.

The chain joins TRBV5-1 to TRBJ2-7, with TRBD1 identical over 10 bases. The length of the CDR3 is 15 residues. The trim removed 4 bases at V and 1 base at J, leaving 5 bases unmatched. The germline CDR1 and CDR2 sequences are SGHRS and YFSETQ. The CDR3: CASSLTGQGSYEQYF. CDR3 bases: TGCGCCAGCAGCCTGACGGGACAGGGGTCCTACGAGCAGTACTTC.

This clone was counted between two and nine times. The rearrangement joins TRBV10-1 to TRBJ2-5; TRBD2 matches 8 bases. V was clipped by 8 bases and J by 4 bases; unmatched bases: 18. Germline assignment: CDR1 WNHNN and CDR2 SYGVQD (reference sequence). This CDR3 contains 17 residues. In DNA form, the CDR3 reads TGCGCCAGCTCGAAGAGGCTAGCGGGCTCGGGAAGAGAGACCCAGTACTTC. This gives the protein CASSKRLAGSGRETQYF.

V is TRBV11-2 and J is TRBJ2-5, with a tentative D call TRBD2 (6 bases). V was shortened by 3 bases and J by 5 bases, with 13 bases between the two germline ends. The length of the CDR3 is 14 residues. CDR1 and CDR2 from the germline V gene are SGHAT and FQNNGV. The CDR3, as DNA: TGTGCCAGCAGCTTCGCGGGGAGAGCTGAGACCCAGTACTTC. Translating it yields CASSFAGRAETQYF.

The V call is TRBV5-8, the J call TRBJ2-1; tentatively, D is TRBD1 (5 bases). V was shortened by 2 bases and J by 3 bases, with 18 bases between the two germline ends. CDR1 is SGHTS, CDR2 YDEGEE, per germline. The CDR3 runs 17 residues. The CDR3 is CASSFDTGPNIYNEQFF. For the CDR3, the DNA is TGTGCCAGCAGCTTTGACACAGGCCCTAACATCTACAATGAGCAGTTCTTC.

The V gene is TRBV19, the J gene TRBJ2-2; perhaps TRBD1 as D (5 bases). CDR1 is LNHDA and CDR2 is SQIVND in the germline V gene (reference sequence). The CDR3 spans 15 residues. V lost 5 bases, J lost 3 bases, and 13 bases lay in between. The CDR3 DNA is TGTGCCAGTAGTCTCACCCCGACAGACACCGGGGAGCTGTTTTTT. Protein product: CASSLTPTDTGELFF.

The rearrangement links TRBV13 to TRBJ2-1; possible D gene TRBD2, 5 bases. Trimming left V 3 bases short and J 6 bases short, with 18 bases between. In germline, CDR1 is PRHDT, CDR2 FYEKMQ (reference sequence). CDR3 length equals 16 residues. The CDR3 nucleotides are TGTGCCAGCAGCTTGTGGACTGGAGGAGTCCCCAATGAGCAGTTCTTC. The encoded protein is CASSLWTGGVPNEQFF.

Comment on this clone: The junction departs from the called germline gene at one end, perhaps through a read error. CDR3 residues: CASSLEPGQGFALRF. The CDR3 DNA reads as TGTGCCAGCAGTTTAGAGCCGGGACAGGGTTTCGCCCTCCGCTTT. The gene calls are TRBV27 and TRBJ1-6, with 9 positions matching TRBD1. Germline CDR1 and CDR2: MNHEY and SMNVEV (reference sequence). The CDR3 is 15 residues long.